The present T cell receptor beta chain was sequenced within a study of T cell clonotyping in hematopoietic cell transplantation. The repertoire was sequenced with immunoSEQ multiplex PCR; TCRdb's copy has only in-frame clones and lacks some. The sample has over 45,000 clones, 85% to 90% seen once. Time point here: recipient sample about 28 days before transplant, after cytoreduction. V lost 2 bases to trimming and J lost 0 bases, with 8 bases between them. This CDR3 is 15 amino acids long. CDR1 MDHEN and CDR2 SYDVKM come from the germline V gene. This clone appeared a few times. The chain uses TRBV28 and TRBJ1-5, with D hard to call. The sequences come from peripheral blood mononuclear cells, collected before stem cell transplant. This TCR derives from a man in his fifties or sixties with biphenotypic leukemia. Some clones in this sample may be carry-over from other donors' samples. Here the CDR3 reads CASSLPDYSNQPQHF. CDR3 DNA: TGTGCCAGCAGTTTACCAGACTATAGCAATCAGCCCCAGCATTTT.